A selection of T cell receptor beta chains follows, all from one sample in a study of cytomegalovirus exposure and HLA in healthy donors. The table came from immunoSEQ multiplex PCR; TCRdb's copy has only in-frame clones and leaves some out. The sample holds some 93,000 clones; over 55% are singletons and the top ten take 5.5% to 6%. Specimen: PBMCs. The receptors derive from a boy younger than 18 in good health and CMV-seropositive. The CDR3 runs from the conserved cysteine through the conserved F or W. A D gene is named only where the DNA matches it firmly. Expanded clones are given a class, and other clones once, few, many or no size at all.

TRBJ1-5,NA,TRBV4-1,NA,TGCGCCAGCAGCCGTAGCGGAGGGGAGGATCAGCCCCAGCATTTT,CASSRSGGEDQPQHF
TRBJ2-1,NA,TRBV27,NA,TGTGCCAGCAGTTTTCCCCCGCCACCCGGGGGATCCTACAATGAGCAGTTCTTC,CASSFPPPPGGSYNEQFF
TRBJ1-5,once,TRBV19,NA,TGTGCCAGTAGTATCGTCACAGGCCAGAATCAGCCCCAGCATTTT,CASSIVTGQNQPQHF
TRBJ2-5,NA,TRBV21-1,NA,TGTGCCAGCACGAGAACCCGGGAACAAGAGACCCAGTACTTC,CASTRTREQETQYF
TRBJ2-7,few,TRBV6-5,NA,TGTGCCAGCAGTTCCCCCCTACTCGAGCAGTACTTC,CASSSPLLEQYF
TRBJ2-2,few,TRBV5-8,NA,TGTGCCAGCAGCCGGCGGTCCACCGGGGAGCTGTTTTTT,CASSRRSTGELFF
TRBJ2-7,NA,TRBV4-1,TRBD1,TGCGCCAGCAGCCAAATGGACAGGACGATAGGCGAGCAGTACTTC,CASSQMDRTIGEQYF
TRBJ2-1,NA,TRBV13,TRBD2,TGTGCCAGCAGCTGGGAGCGGGGGGGTGACAATGAGCAGTTCTTC,CASSWERGGDNEQFF
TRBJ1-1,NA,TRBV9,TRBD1,TGTGCCAGCAGCGAGGGGGACAGCACTGGGGATGAAGCTTTCTTT,CASSEGDSTGDEAFF
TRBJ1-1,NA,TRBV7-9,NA,TGTGCCAGCAGCTTAGCTCACAGGGAACTAAATGAAGCTTTCTTT,CASSLAHRELNEAFF
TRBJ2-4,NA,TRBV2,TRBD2,TGTGCCAGCAGTGCCCCCAGCGGGGGGCCCCTAGCCAAAAACATTCAGTACTTC,CASSAPSGGPLAKNIQYF
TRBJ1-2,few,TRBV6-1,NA,TGTGCCAGCACTTGGGGGGACTATGGCTACACCTTC,CASTWGDYGYTF
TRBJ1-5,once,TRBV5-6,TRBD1,TGTGCCAGCAGCCAGACAGGGTACAATCAGCCCCAGAATTTT,CASSQTGYNQPQNF
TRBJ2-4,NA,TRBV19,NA,TGTGCCAGCTCGCCCCTCGGGGTCGGCATTCAGTACTTC,CASSPLGVGIQYF
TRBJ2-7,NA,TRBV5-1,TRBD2,TGCGCCAGCAGCTTGGTCCCTAGCGGGGCTCCAGGGGAGCAGTACTTC,CASSLVPSGAPGEQYF
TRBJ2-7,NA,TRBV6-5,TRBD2,TGTGCCAGCAGTTACTCGGGCCTAGCGGGAAACGAGCAGTACTTC,CASSYSGLAGNEQYF
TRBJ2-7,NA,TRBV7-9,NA,TGTGCCAGCAGCCCACAGGGGGGGATCGAGCAGTACTTC,CASSPQGGIEQYF
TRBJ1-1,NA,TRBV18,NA,TGTGCCAGCTCACCACCGGGGCATCGAATGAACACTGAAGCTTTCTTT,CASSPPGHRMNTEAFF
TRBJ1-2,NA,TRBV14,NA,TGTGCCAGCAGCCAAGGTCCGAGGGGCTACACCTTC,CASSQGPRGYTF
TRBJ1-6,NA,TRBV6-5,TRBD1,TGTGCCAGCAGTTACGGACAGGGTGTCAATTCACCCCTCCACTTT,CASSYGQGVNSPLHF
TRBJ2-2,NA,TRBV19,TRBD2,TGTGCCAGTACTATCCTAGCGGGGGGTACAAACACCGGGGAGCTGTTTTTT,CASTILAGGTNTGELFF
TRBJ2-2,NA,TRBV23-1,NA,TGCGCCAGCCAACCCAGGCTGCAAAACACCGGGGAGCTGTTTTTT,CASQPRLQNTGELFF
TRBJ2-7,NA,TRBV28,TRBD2,TGTGCCAGCAGTCTCTCCGGGAGGGGGGACTACGAGCAGTACTTC,CASSLSGRGDYEQYF
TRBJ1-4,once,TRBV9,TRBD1,TGTGCCAGCAGCGGCCAGACAGGGTTTAGTGGTAATGAAAAACTGTTTTTT,CASSGQTGFSGNEKLFF
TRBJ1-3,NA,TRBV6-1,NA,TGTGCCAGCAGTGAAGCGCTTCGGTGGCGGATCTCTGGAAACACCATATATTTT,CASSEALRWRISGNTIYF
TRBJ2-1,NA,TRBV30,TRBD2,TGTGCCTGGAGTGTGGGACTAGCGTCTTACAATGAGCAGTTCTTC,CAWSVGLASYNEQFF
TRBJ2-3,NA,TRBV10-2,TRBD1,TGCGCCAGCAGTGAGCCCGACAGGGGTGATACGCAGTATTTT,CASSEPDRGDTQYF
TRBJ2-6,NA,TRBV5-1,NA,TGCGCCAGCAGCTTGGCTCTCTTAACTACCTCTGGGGCCAACGTCCTGACTTTC,CASSLALLTTSGANVLTF
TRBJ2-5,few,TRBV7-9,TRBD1,TGTGCCAGCAGCTTAGGGACAGGGGGAGAGACCCAGTACTTC,CASSLGTGGETQYF
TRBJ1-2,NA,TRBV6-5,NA,TGTGCCAGCAGTTACTCGCGGGGAGCCTATGGCTACACCTTC,CASSYSRGAYGYTF
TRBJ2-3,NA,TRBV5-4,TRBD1,TGTGCCAGCAGCTTAAAGGGGGCCGGCGATACGCAGTATTTT,CASSLKGAGDTQYF
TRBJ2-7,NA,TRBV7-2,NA,TGTGCCAGCAGCTTAGGTGCGGGGGCGGGGAGAGAGTTC,CASSLGAGAGREF
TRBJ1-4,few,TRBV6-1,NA,TGTGCCAGCAGTGAAATGGGGGGGGCCACTAATGAAAAACTGTTTTTT,CASSEMGGATNEKLFF
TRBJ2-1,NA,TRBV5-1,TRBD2,TGCGCCAGCAGCTTGTTCACTAGCGGGGGGCACAATGAGCAGTTCTTC,CASSLFTSGGHNEQFF
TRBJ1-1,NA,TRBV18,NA,TGTGCCAGCTCACCACTGGCAGGGCGAGGGAACACTGAAGCTTTCTTT,CASSPLAGRGNTEAFF
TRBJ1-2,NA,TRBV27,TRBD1,TGTGCCAGCAGTTTTGATGATCAAACAGGGGCCCCCTTC,CASSFDDQTGAPF
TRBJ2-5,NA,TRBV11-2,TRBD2,TGTGCCAGCAGCTTTTCCGGGACTAGCGGTAGAGAGACCCAGTACTTC,CASSFSGTSGRETQYF
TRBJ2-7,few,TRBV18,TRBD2,TGTGCCAGCTCACCACCGGTCCGACTAGCGGGAGTGTACGAGCAGTACTTC,CASSPPVRLAGVYEQYF
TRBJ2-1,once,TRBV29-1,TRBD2,TGCAGCGTTACCGGGAGGGCCTGGAATGAGCAGTTCTTC,CSVTGRAWNEQFF
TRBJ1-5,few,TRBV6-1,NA,TGTGCCAGCAGTGAAGCGTTCCAGTCTAATCAGCCCCAGCATTTT,CASSEAFQSNQPQHF
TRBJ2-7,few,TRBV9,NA,TGTGCCAGCAGCCCAGGTGGGGGGAGTTTCTACGAGCAGTACTTC,CASSPGGGSFYEQYF
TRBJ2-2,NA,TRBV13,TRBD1,TGTGCCAGCAGCCCGGGACAGGGAAGTCCCACCGGGGAGCTGTTTTTT,CASSPGQGSPTGELFF
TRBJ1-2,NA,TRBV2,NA,TGTGCCAGCACGCAGGCAAACTATGGCTACACCTTC,CASTQANYGYTF
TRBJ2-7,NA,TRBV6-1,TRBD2,TGTGCCAGCGGAAATAGCGGGGTTAGCTCCTACGAGCAGTACTTC,CASGNSGVSSYEQYF
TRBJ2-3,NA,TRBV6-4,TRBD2,TGTGCCAGCAGTGACTCGATCGCGGGAGGGCGGGATACGCAGTATTTT,CASSDSIAGGRDTQYF
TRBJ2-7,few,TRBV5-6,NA,TGTGCCAGCAGCGACAGAGGCGAGCAGTACTTC,CASSDRGEQYF
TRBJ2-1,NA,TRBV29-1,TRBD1,TGCAGCGTTGAATCCCTGGACAGGGAGATCTTCAATGAGCAGTTCTTC,CSVESLDREIFNEQFF
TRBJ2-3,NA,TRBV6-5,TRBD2,TGTGCCAGCAGTGGACTAGCGGCTAACACAGATACGCAGTATTTT,CASSGLAANTDTQYF
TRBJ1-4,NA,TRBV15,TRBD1,TGTGCCACCAGCAGACATATACAGGGGAATGAAAAACTGTTTTTT,CATSRHIQGNEKLFF
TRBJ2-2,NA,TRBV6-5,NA,TGTGCCAGCACTCGGTACACCGGGGAGCTGTTTTTT,CASTRYTGELFF
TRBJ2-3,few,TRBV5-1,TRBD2,TGCGCCAGCAGCTTGAGTCGGCTAGCGGGAGCGTTGGGCACAGATACGCAGTATTTT,CASSLSRLAGALGTDTQYF
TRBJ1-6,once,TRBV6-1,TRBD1,TGTGCCAGCGTCGGGGACAGCAATAATTCACCCCTCCACTTT,CASVGDSNNSPLHF
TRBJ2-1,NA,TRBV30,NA,TGTGCCTGGAGTCTTGGCGGGGCTAGCTCCTACAATGAGCAGTTCTTC,CAWSLGGASSYNEQFF
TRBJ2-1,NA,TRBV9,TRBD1,TGTGCCAGCAGCGTAGGACTGGGGGACAGGGGATCTAGTGAGCAGTTCTTC,CASSVGLGDRGSSEQFF
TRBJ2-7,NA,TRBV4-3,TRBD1,TGCGCCAGCAGCCGCAGCTGGGACAGCACCTACGAGCAGTACTTC,CASSRSWDSTYEQYF
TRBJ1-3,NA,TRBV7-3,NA,TGTGCCAGCAGCCTTTCAGGACACTCTGGAAACACCATATATTTT,CASSLSGHSGNTIYF
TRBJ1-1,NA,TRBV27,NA,TGTGCCAGCAGTAAAAGACAGGCCGCTGAAGCTTTCTTT,CASSKRQAAEAFF